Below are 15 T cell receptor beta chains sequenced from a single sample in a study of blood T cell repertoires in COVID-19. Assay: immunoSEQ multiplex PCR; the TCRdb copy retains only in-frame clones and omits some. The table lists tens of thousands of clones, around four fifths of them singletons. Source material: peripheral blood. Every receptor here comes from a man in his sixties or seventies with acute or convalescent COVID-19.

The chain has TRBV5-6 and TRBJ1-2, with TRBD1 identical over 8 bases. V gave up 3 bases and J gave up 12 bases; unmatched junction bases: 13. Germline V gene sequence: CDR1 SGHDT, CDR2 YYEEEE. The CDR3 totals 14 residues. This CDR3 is CASSWFGQGPSDTF. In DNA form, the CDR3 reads TGTGCCAGCAGCTGGTTTGGACAGGGTCCAAGTGACACCTTC.

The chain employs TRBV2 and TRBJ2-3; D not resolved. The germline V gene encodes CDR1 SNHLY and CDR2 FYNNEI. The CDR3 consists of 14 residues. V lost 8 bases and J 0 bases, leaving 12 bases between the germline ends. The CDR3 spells CASQPLTSTDTQYF. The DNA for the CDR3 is TGTGCCAGCCAACCCCTAACTAGCACAGATACGCAGTATTTT.

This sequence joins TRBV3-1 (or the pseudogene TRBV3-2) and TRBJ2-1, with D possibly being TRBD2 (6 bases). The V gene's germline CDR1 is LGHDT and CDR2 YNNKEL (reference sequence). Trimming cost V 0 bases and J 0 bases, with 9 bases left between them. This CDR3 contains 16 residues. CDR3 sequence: CASSQDGGASYNEQFF. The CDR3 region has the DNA TGTGCCAGCAGCCAAGATGGAGGGGCCTCCTACAATGAGCAGTTCTTC.

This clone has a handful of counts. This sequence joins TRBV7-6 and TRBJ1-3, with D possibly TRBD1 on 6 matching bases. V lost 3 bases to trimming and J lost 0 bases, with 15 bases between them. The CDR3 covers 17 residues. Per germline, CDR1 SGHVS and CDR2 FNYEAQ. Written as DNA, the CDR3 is TGTGCCAGCAGCTTTGACCCACCGGGACACTCTGGAAACACCATATATTTT. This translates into CASSFDPPGHSGNTIYF. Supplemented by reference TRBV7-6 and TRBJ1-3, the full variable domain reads GAGVSQSPRYKVTKRGQDVALRCDPISGHVSLYWYRQALGQGPEFLTYFNYEAQQDKSGLPNDRFSAERPEGSISTLTIQRTEQRDSAMYRCASSFDPPGHSGNTIYFGEGSWLTVV.

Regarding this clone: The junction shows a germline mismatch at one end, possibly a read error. The CDR3 loop is CVSSLLAGDGYTF. DNA for the CDR3: TGTGTCAGCAGTTTATTGGCGGGGGATGGCTACACCTTC. The chain has TRBV28 and TRBJ1-2; D possibly corresponds to TRBD1 (5 bases). The CDR3 runs 13 residues. Germline CDR1 reads MDHEN; CDR2 reads SYDVKM.

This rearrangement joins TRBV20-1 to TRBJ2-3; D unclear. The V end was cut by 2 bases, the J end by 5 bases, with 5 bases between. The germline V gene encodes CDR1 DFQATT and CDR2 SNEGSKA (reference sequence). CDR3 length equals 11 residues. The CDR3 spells CSARQLDTQYF. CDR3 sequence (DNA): TGCAGTGCTAGACAATTAGATACGCAGTATTTT.

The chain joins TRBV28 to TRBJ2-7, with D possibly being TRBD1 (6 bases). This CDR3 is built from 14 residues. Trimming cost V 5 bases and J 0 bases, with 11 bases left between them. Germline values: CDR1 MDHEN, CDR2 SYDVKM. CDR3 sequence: CASSLGQSSYEQYF. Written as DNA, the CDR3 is TGTGCCAGCAGTCTCGGACAGAGCTCCTACGAGCAGTACTTC.

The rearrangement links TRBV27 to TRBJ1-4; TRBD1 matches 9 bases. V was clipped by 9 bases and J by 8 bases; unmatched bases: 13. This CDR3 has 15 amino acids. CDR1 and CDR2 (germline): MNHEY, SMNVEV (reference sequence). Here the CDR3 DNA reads TGTGCCAGTAAAAGGACCGGGACAGGGTTCGAAAAACTGTTTTTT. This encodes CASKRTGTGFEKLFF. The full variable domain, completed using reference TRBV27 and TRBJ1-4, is EAQVTQNPRYLITVTGKKLTVTCSQNMNHEYMSWYRQDPGLGLRQIYYSMNVEVTDKGDVPEGYKVSRKEKRNFPLILESPSPNQTSLYFCASKRTGTGFEKLFFGSGTQLSVL.

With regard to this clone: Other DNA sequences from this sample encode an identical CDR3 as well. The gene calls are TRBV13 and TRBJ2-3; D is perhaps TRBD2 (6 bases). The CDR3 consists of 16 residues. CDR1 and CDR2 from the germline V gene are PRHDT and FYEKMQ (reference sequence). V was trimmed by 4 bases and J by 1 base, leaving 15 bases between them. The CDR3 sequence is CASSSPGRWGTDTQYF. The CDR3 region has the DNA TGTGCCAGCAGCTCCCCAGGGAGGTGGGGCACAGATACGCAGTATTTT.

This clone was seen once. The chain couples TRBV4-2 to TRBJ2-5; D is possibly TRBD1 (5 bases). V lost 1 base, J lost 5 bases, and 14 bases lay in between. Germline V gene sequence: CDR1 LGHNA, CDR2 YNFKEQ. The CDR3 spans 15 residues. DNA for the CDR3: TGTGCCAGCAGCCAAGTCAGAGAGTCAGGGGAGACCCAGTACTTC. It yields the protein CASSQVRESGETQYF.

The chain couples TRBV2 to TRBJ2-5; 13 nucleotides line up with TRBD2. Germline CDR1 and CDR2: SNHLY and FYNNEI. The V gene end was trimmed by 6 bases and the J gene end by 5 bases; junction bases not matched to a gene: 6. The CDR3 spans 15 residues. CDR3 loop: CASRTSGGFRETQYF. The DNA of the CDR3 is TGTGCCAGCAGGACTAGCGGGGGGTTTAGGGAGACCCAGTACTTC.

CDR3 sequence (DNA): TGTGCCACCAGTGCCGGGACAGGCCCCTACAATGAGCAGTTCTTC. It specifies CATSAGTGPYNEQFF. The chain is built from TRBV24-1 and TRBJ2-1; 8 nucleotides agree with TRBD1. The V gene's germline CDR1 is KGHDR and CDR2 SFDVKD. This CDR3 is 15 amino acids long. The J segment lost 2 bases and the V segment lost 5 bases, leaving 4 bases of the junction unmatched.

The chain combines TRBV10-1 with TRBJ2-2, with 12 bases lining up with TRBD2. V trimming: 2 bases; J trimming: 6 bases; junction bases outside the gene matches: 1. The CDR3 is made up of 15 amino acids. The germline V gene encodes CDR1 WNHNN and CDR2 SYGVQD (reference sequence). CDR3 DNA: TGCGCCAGCAGTGAGCTAGCGGGGGGGCCCGGGGAGCTGTTTTTT. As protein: CASSELAGGPGELFF.

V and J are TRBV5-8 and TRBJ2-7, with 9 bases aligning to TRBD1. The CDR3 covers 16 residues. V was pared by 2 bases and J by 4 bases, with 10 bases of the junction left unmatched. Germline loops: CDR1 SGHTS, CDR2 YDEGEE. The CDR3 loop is CASSFAAGTGSYEQYF. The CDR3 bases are TGTGCCAGCAGCTTTGCCGCCGGGACAGGGTCTTACGAGCAGTACTTC.

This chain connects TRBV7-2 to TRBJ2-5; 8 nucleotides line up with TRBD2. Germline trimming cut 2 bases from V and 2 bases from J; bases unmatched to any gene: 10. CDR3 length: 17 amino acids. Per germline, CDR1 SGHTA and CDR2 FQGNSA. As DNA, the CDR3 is TGTGCCAGCAGCTTAAGTGGGGCGGGGGGACCTCAAGAGACCCAGTACTTC. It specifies CASSLSGAGGPQETQYF.